Below, 13 T cell receptor beta chains from the same sample are listed, as sequenced in a study of pediatric ulcerative colitis. The repertoire was sequenced with immunoSEQ multiplex PCR; TCRdb's copy has only in-frame clones and lacks some. The data show around 64,000 clones, just over 75% seen once. Material: blood. These receptors originate from a boy aged 10-17 years with moderate ulcerative colitis.

The rearrangement uses TRBV11-3 and TRBJ1-3, with 11 bases that match TRBD1. J gave up 2 bases and V 5 bases, and 2 bases lay outside the gene matches. From germline, CDR1 is SGHNT and CDR2 YENEEA. This CDR3 spans 15 amino acids. CDR3 protein: CASSPGQGAGNTIYF. CDR3 nucleotides: TGTGCCAGCAGCCCGGGACAGGGGGCTGGAAACACCATATATTTT.

The chain joins TRBV18 to TRBJ2-4, with 7 bases aligning to TRBD1. In germline, CDR1 is KGHSH, CDR2 LQKENI. This CDR3 comprises 16 residues. V shed 3 bases, J shed 0 bases, and the junction held 5 bases outside the gene matches. CDR3 nucleotides: TGTGCCAGCTCACCCGACAGGGAACTAGCCAAAAACATTCAGTACTTC. This codes for CASSPDRELAKNIQYF.

The chain is built from TRBV18 and TRBJ1-6, with D maybe TRBD1 (5 bases). Trimming cost V 0 bases and J 7 bases, with 10 bases left between them. Germline V lookup: CDR1 KGHSH, CDR2 LQKENI. This CDR3 comprises 15 residues. This CDR3 is CASSPPAGFNSPLHF. CDR3 sequence (DNA): TGTGCCAGCTCACCACCGGCAGGGTTCAATTCACCCCTCCACTTT.

J is TRBJ2-1 and V is TRBV5-6; D gene unclear. Between the trimmed V and J ends, which lost 6 bases and 3 bases, there was a span of 10 bases. Germline-derived CDR1 and CDR2 are SGHDT and YYEEEE. The CDR3 covers 13 residues. In DNA form, the CDR3 reads TGTGCCAGCAACCGACCGGGCTACAATGAGCAGTTCTTC. Protein sequence: CASNRPGYNEQFF.

The J gene is TRBJ2-7, the V gene TRBV5-4; D could derive from TRBD1 or TRBD2 (5 bases each). V was cut by 3 bases and J by 3 bases, with 10 bases left in between. Germline CDR1 is SGHNT and CDR2 is YYREEE (reference sequence). The CDR3 has 13 amino acids. CDR3 coding DNA: TGTGCCAGCAGCTCGGGACGGAACTACGAGCAGTACTTC. Amino acids: CASSSGRNYEQYF.

This rearrangement joins TRBV7-3 to TRBJ1-1, with TRBD1 matching 9 bases. Germline CDR1 and CDR2: SGHTA and FQGTGA. This CDR3 is built from 16 residues. V trimming: 5 bases; J trimming: 0 bases; junction bases outside the gene matches: 7. In DNA form, the CDR3 reads TGTGCCAGCAGCCCCCGGGGACAGGGCATGAACACTGAAGCTTTCTTT. Protein sequence: CASSPRGQGMNTEAFF.

The J gene is TRBJ2-3, the V gene TRBV9; 7 bases match TRBD2. Germline lookup yields CDR1 SGDLS and CDR2 YYNGEE. The length of the CDR3 is 16 residues. J gave up 4 bases and V 0 bases, and 8 bases lay outside the gene matches. DNA for the CDR3: TGTGCCAGCAGCGTAGGATCCGGGAGGAAGGCAGATACGCAGTATTTT. This sequence encodes CASSVGSGRKADTQYF.

This clone appeared a single time. This chain joins TRBV29-1 and TRBJ2-3; D uncertain. Germline CDR1 is SQVTM and CDR2 is ANQGSEA. The V gene lost 5 bases and the J gene lost 0 bases, with 3 bases spanning the gap. The CDR3 is 11 amino acids. As DNA, the CDR3 is TGCAGCGTTCCTAGCACAGATACGCAGTATTTT. This translates into CSVPSTDTQYF.

V is TRBV29-1 and J is TRBJ1-1; D may be TRBD1 (5 bases). The germline V gene encodes CDR1 SQVTM and CDR2 ANQGSEA. V lost 3 bases to trimming and J lost 0 bases, with 11 bases between them. The length of the CDR3 is 14 residues. The CDR3 sequence is CSVDVTGMNTEAFF. CDR3 nucleotides: TGCAGCGTTGACGTAACAGGAATGAACACTGAAGCTTTCTTT.

The chain combines TRBV5-1 with TRBJ2-7; 7 nucleotides agree with TRBD1. J gave up 4 bases and V 0 bases, and 7 bases lay outside the gene matches. CDR3 length: 15 residues. Germline assignment: CDR1 SGHRS and CDR2 YFSETQ. CDR3 nucleotide sequence: TGCGCCAGCAGCTTGGCCAGGGGGAATTTATACGAGCAGTACTTC. Its protein product is CASSLARGNLYEQYF.

The J gene is TRBJ2-7, the V gene TRBV2; TRBD1 aligns across 7 bases. Germline-derived CDR1 and CDR2 are SNHLY and FYNNEI. This CDR3 spans 18 amino acids. Trimming took 0 bases from V and 2 from J; bases not matched to a gene: 13. The CDR3 DNA is TGTGCCAGCAGTGAAGCTTCTTCCGGGACAGATGGAACCTACGAGCAGTACTTC. Protein product: CASSEASSGTDGTYEQYF.

This chain links TRBV29-1 with TRBJ2-1, with D unresolved. V lost 5 bases and J 4 bases, leaving 12 bases between the germline ends. Germline V gives CDR1 SQVTM, CDR2 ANQGSEA. This CDR3 is 13 amino acids long. The DNA for the CDR3 is TGCAGCGTTCGCGGACGCGGATACAATGAGCAGTTCTTC. This translates into CSVRGRGYNEQFF.

The rearrangement uses TRBV27 and TRBJ2-2; 8 nucleotides match TRBD2. Germline loops: CDR1 MNHEY, CDR2 SMNVEV (reference sequence). The J segment lost 4 bases and the V segment lost 7 bases, leaving 11 bases of the junction unmatched. The length of the CDR3 is 16 residues. The CDR3 nucleotides are TGTGCCAGCAATCAGGCCGGGGGGGCCGGCACCGGGGAGCTGTTTTTT. It specifies CASNQAGGAGTGELFF.